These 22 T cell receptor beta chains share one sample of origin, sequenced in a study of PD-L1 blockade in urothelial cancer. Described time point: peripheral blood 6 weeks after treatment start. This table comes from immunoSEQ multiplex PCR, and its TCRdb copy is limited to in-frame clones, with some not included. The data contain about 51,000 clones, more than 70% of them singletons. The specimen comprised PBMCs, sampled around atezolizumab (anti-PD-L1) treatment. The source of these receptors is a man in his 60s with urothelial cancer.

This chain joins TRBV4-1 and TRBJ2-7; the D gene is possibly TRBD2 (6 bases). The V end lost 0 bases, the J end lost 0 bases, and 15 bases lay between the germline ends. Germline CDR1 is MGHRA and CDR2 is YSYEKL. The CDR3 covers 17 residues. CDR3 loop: CASSQDTRGTSSYEQYF. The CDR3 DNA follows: TGCGCCAGCAGCCAAGATACCCGCGGGACCAGCTCCTACGAGCAGTACTTC.

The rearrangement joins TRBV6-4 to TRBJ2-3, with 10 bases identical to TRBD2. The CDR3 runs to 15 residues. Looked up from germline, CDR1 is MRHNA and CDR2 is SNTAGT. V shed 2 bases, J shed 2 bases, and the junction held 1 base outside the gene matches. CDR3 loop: CASSDSGGATDTQYF. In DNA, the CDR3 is TGTGCCAGCAGTGACAGCGGGGGGGCCACAGATACGCAGTATTTT.

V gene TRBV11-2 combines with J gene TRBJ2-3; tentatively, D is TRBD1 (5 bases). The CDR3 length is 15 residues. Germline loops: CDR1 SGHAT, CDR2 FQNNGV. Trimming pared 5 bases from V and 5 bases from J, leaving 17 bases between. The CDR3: CASSASKGQVDTQYF. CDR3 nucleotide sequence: TGTGCCAGCAGCGCTTCGAAGGGGCAGGTAGATACGCAGTATTTT. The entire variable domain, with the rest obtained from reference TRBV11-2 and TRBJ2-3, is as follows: EAGVAQSPRYKIIEKRQSVAFWCNPISGHATLYWYQQILGQGPKLLIQFQNNGVVDDSQLPKDRFSAERLKGVDSTLKIQPAKLEDSAVYLCASSASKGQVDTQYFGPGTRLTVL.

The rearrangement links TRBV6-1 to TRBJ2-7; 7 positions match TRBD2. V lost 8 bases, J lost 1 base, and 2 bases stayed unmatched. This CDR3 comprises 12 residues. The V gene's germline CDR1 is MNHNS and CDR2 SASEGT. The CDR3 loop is CASQGLSYEQYF. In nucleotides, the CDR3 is TGTGCCAGCCAGGGACTATCCTACGAGCAGTACTTC.

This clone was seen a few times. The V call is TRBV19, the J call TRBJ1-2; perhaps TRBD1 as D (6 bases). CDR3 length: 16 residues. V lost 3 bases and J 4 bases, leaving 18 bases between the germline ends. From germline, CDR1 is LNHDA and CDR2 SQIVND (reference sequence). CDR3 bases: TGTGCCAGTAGTATGGGAACGGGACACCTTGCCTATGGCTACACCTTC. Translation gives CASSMGTGHLAYGYTF. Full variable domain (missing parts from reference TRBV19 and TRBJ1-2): DGGITQSPKYLFRKEGQNVTLSCEQNLNHDAMYWYRQDPGQGLRLIYYSQIVNDFQKGDIAEGYSVSREKKESFPLTVTSAQKNPTAFYLCASSMGTGHLAYGYTFGSGTRLTVV.

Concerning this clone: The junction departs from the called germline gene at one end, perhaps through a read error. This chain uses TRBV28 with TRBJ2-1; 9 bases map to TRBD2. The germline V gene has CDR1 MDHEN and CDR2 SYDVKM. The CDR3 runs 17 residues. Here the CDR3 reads CASSPSLAGNRANEQFF. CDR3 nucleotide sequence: TGTGCTAGCAGTCCCTCTCTAGCGGGAAATAGAGCCAATGAGCAGTTCTTC.

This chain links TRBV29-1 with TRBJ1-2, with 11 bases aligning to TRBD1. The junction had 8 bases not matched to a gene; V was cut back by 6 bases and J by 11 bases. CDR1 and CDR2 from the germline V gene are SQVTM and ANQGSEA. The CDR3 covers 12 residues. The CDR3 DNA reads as TGCAGCGTCGCGACCGGGACAGGGGGATACACCTTC. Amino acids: CSVATGTGGYTF.

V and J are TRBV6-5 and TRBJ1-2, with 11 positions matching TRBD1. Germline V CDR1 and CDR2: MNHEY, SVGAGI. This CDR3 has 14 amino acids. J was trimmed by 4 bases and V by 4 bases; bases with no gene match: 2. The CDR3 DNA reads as TGTGCCAGCAGTTGGGGACAGGGGGGCTATGGCTACACCTTC. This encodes CASSWGQGGYGYTF.

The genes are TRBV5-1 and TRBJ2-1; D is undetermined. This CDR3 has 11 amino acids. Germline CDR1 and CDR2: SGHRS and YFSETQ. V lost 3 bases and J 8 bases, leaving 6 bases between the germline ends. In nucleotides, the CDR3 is TGCGCCAGCAGCTACAGAGATGAGCAGTTCTTC. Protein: CASSYRDEQFF.

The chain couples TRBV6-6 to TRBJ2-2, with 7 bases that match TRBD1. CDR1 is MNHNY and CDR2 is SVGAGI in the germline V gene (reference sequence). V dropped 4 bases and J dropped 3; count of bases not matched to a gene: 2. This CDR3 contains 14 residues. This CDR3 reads CASSWGQYTGELFF. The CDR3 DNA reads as TGTGCCAGCAGTTGGGGACAGTACACCGGGGAGCTGTTTTTT.

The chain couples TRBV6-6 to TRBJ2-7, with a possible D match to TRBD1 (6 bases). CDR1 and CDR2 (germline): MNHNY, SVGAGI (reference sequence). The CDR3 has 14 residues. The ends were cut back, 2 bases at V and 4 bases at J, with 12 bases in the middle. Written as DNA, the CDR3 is TGTGCCAGCAGTTACACGACAGGTTTGTACGAGCAGTACTTC. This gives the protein CASSYTTGLYEQYF.

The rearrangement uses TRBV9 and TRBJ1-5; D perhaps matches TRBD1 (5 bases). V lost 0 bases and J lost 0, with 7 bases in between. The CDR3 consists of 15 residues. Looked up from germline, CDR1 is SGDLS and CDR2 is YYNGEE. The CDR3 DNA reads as TGTGCCAGCAGCGTAGGACAGAGTAGCAATCAGCCCCAGCATTTT. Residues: CASSVGQSSNQPQHF.

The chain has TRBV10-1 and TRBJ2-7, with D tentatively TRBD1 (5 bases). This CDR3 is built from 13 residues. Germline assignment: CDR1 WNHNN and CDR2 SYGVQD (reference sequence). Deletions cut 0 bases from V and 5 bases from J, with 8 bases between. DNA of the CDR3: TGCGCCAGCAGTGAGTCGGGCAGGGACGAGCAGTACTTC. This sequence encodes CASSESGRDEQYF.

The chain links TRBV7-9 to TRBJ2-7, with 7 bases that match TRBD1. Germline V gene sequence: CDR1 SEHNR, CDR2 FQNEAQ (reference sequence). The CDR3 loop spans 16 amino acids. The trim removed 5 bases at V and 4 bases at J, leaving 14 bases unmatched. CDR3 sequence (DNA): TGTGCCAGCAGCACCCCGGACGGGACAGACAGGTACGAGCAGTACTTC. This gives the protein CASSTPDGTDRYEQYF.

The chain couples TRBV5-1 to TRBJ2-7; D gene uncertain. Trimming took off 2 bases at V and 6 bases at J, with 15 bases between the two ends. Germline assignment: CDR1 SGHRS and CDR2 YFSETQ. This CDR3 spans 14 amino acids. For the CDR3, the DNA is TGCGCCAGCAGCTTCCCCCAAGCCCTAGGCGAGCAGTACTTC. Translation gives CASSFPQALGEQYF.

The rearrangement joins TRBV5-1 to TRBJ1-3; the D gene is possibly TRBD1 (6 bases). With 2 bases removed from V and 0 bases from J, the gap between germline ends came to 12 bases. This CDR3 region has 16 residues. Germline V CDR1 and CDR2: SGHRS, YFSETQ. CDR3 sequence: CASSLMDSYSGNTIYF. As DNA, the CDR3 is TGCGCCAGCAGCTTAATGGACAGCTACTCTGGAAACACCATATATTTT.

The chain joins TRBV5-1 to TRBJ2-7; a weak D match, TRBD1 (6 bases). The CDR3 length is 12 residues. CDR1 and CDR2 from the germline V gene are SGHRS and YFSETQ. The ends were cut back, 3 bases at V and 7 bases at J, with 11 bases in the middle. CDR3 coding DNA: TGCGCCAGCAGCTCAGGGGCCTGGGAGCAGTACTTC. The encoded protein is CASSSGAWEQYF.

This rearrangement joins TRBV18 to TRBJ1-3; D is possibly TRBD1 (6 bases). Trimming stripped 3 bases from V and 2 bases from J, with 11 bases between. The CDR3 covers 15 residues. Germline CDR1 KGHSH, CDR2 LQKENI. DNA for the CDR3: TGTGCCAGCTCACCCCAGGGGAAACCTGGAAACACCATATATTTT. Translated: CASSPQGKPGNTIYF.

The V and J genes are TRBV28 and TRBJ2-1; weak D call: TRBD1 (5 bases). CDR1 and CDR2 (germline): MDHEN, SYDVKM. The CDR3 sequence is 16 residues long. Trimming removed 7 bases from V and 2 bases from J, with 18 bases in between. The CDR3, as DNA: TGTGCCAGCACCTTCTCCTTGGGGCAGCCCTACAATGAGCAGTTCTTC. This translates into CASTFSLGQPYNEQFF. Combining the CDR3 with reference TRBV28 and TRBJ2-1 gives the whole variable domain DVKVTQSSRYLVKRTGEKVFLECVQDMDHENMFWYRQDPGLGLRLIYFSYDVKMKEKGDIPEGYSVSREKKERFSLILESASTNQTSMYLCASTFSLGQPYNEQFFGPGTRLTVL.

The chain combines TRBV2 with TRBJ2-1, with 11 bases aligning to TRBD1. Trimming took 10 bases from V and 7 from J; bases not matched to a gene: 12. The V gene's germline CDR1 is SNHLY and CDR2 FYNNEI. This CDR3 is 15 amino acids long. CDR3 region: CATDWGQGGSNEQFF. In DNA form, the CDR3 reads TGTGCCACTGACTGGGGACAGGGGGGCTCAAATGAGCAGTTCTTC.

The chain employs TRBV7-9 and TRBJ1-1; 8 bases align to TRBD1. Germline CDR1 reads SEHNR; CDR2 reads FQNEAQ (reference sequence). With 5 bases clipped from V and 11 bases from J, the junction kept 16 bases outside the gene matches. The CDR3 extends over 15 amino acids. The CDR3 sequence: CASSPIGQGKNLAFF. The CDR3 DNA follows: TGTGCCAGCAGCCCAATCGGACAGGGTAAAAATTTGGCTTTCTTT.

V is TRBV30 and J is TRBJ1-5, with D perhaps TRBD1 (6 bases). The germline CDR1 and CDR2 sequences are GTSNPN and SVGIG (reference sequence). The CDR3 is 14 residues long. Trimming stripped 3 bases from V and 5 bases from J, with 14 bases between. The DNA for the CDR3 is TGTGCCTGGAGGGAATGGCAGGGGCATCAGCCCCAGCATTTT. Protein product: CAWREWQGHQPQHF.